Below, 11 T cell receptor beta chains from the same sample are listed, as sequenced in a study of CD4+ T cells in melanoma. Data came from immunoSEQ multiplex PCR; TCRdb stores just in-frame clones and leaves some out. The sample gives about 3,700 clones, approximately 73% of which show up once; roughly 10% is in the top ten. Sequenced input: tumor tissue. The receptors stem from a human donor with melanoma.

The chain combines TRBV7-2 with TRBJ2-7; 10 bases line up with TRBD2. Germline V CDR1 and CDR2: SGHTA, FQGNSA. The CDR3 is 14 amino acids. Trimming took 5 bases from V and 4 from J; bases not matched to a gene: 5. As DNA, the CDR3 is TGTGCCAGCAGCACATTAGCGGGAGGTTACGAGCAGTACTTC. This gives the protein CASSTLAGGYEQYF.

This clone has only a few counts. The chain is built from TRBV5-5 and TRBJ2-3; 13 positions agree with TRBD2. J was trimmed by 5 bases and V by 5 bases; bases with no gene match: 8. This CDR3 is built from 16 residues. The germline V gene has CDR1 SGHKS and CDR2 YYEKEE (reference sequence). The CDR3 region has the DNA TGTGCCAGCAGTTCAACTAGCGGGGGGGCCTTAGATACGCAGTATTTT. Translation: CASSSTSGGALDTQYF.

The chain joins TRBV7-6 to TRBJ2-2; D is ambiguous. Trimming stripped 1 base from V and 6 bases from J, with 6 bases between. CDR3 length: 13 residues. CDR1 is SGHVS, CDR2 FNYEAQ, per germline. CDR3 nucleotides: TGTGCCAGCAGCTTAGGGGTCGCCGGGGAGCTGTTTTTT. It codes for CASSLGVAGELFF. Complete variable domain (other parts from reference TRBV7-6 and TRBJ2-2): GAGVSQSPRYKVTKRGQDVALRCDPISGHVSLYWYRQALGQGPEFLTYFNYEAQQDKSGLPNDRFSAERPEGSISTLTIQRTEQRDSAMYRCASSLGVAGELFFGEGSRLTVL.

Turning to this clone: Its ends do not fully match the called genes, so a read error is possible. CDR3 bases: TGCAGCGGTGAAGGGGGCGGGAGGGTCACTGAAGCTTTCTTT. Its translation: CSGEGGGRVTEAFF. V gene TRBV29-1 combines with J gene TRBJ1-1; 7 bases line up with TRBD1. The CDR3 totals 14 residues. CDR1 is SQVTM, CDR2 ANQGSEA, per germline.

The chain employs TRBV7-9 and TRBJ1-4; TRBD1 is a possible D gene (6 bases). The CDR3 has 15 amino acids. The V end lost 2 bases, the J end lost 8 bases, and 15 bases lay between the germline ends. Germline V CDR1 and CDR2: SEHNR, FQNEAQ (reference sequence). The CDR3 sequence: CASSLRVGGEEKLFF. DNA of the CDR3: TGTGCCAGCAGCTTACGGGTGGGGGGCGAGGAAAAACTGTTTTTT.

This chain uses TRBV9 with TRBJ2-7; D is perhaps TRBD2 (6 bases). V lost 4 bases to trimming and J lost 1 base, with 15 bases between them. The CDR3 is made up of 15 amino acids. Germline lookup yields CDR1 SGDLS and CDR2 YYNGEE. The CDR3 loop reads CASSPMGGGSYEQYF. The CDR3 nucleotides read TGTGCCAGCAGCCCCATGGGGGGAGGATCCTACGAGCAGTACTTC.

The genes are TRBV9 and TRBJ2-5, with D tentatively TRBD2 (6 bases). Deletions cut 4 bases from V and 2 bases from J, with 15 bases between. Per the germline V gene, CDR1 is SGDLS and CDR2 is YYNGEE. This CDR3 has 15 residues. CDR3 region: CASSLGVGGQETQYF. CDR3 nucleotide sequence: TGTGCCAGCAGCTTAGGGGTTGGGGGGCAAGAGACCCAGTACTTC.

Only a few counts were recorded for this clone. The chain is built from TRBV7-2 and TRBJ2-3; 8 nucleotides match TRBD1. The CDR3 has 15 residues. V shed 3 bases, J shed 4 bases, and the junction held 6 bases outside the gene matches. CDR1 and CDR2 from the germline V gene are SGHTA and FQGNSA. The CDR3 DNA is TGTGCCAGCAGCTTCCGGGACAGGATGTCAGATACGCAGTATTTT. Its protein is CASSFRDRMSDTQYF.

This sequence joins TRBV2 and TRBJ2-5, with D possibly being TRBD2 (5 bases). V lost 4 bases, J lost 5 bases, and 20 bases lay in between. There are 16 residues in the CDR3. Looked up from germline, CDR1 is SNHLY and CDR2 is FYNNEI. In nucleotides, the CDR3 is TGTGCCAGCAGTGGTTTTGGGTCGATGCAGCGGGAGACCCAGTACTTC. This translates into CASSGFGSMQRETQYF.

The genes are TRBV19 and TRBJ2-4, with 7 bases aligning to TRBD1. The CDR3 consists of 17 residues. V shed 4 bases, J shed 1 base, and the junction held 10 bases outside the gene matches. CDR1 is LNHDA, CDR2 SQIVND, per germline (reference sequence). The CDR3 nucleotides are TGTGCCAGTAGTAAGACAGGGTTAGGATACGCCAAAAACATTCAGTACTTC. Protein sequence: CASSKTGLGYAKNIQYF. The full variable domain, with the rest looked up from reference TRBV19 and TRBJ2-4, is DGGITQSPKYLFRKEGQNVTLSCEQNLNHDAMYWYRQDPGQGLRLIYYSQIVNDFQKGDIAEGYSVSREKKESFPLTVTSAQKNPTAFYLCASSKTGLGYAKNIQYFGAGTRLSVL.

The V and J genes are TRBV9 and TRBJ2-3; TRBD2 aligns across 12 bases. CDR1 and CDR2 (germline): SGDLS, YYNGEE. The CDR3 is made up of 18 amino acids. The V gene end was trimmed by 1 base and the J gene end by 6 bases; junction bases not matched to a gene: 12. The CDR3 DNA reads as TGTGCCAGCAGCGTATATGGACTAGCGGGGTCCCCTCGGGATACGCAGTATTTT. Protein product: CASSVYGLAGSPRDTQYF. The full variable domain, with the rest looked up from reference TRBV9 and TRBJ2-3, is DSGVTQTPKHLITATGQRVTLRCSPRSGDLSVYWYQQSLDQGLQFLIQYYNGEERAKGNILERFSAQQFPDLHSELNLSSLELGDSALYFCASSVYGLAGSPRDTQYFGPGTRLTVL.